This TCR beta chain derives from a study of beta chain features in type 1 diabetes. Germline CDR1 SQVTM, CDR2 ANQGSEA. Trimming removed 7 bases at V and 3 bases at J, with 9 bases between. The CDR3 is 12 amino acids. What was sequenced were expressed TCRB transcripts, since all of the isolated RNA had been reverse transcribed. The table came from immunoSEQ multiplex PCR; TCRdb's copy has only in-frame clones and leaves some out. The sample gives hundreds of thousands of clones, about an eighth of which show up once; 0.035% to 0.05% is in the top ten. What was sequenced was naive CD4+ T cells from blood. The clonotype was recovered from a woman aged 18-29 years in good health. The chain couples TRBV29-1 to TRBJ2-2; D gene uncertain. DNA for the CDR3: TGCAGCGGAGGATGGCACACCGGGGAGCTGTTTTTT. Translation gives CSGGWHTGELFF.